The 31 T cell receptor beta chains given below trace back to one sample, sequenced in a study of breast tumors, draining lymph nodes, adjacent tissues. Axillary draining lymph nodes of breast cancer patients supplied the node samples. TCRdb independently ran MiXCR on the multiplex PCR reads; one entry per CDR3 protein. Found here are over 200,000 distinct CDR3 sequences, under 40% of them singletons; the top ten hold approximately 3.5%. Material: axillary lymph node tissue. Source of these receptors: a female donor with breast cancer. Some clones in this sample may be carry-over from other donors' samples.

This chain joins TRBV7-2 and TRBJ2-1, with TRBD2 identical over 14 bases. The trim removed 3 bases at V and 0 bases at J, leaving 7 bases unmatched. This CDR3 has 19 amino acids. Germline V gene sequence: CDR1 SGHTA, CDR2 FQGNSA. CDR3 loop: CASSLGLAGAKSSYNEQFF. The CDR3 nucleotides are TGTGCCAGCAGCTTGGGACTAGCGGGGGCCAAGAGCTCCTACAATGAGCAGTTCTTC.

The sample holds many counts of this clonotype. The chain is built from TRBV4-1 and TRBJ2-5, with unresolved D. V was cut by 3 bases and J by 5 bases, with 10 bases left in between. The CDR3 runs 13 residues. From germline, CDR1 is MGHRA and CDR2 YSYEKL. The CDR3 is CASSHVLGETQYF. The CDR3, as DNA: TGCGCCAGCAGCCATGTTCTGGGGGAGACCCAGTACTTC.

This clonotype appeared many times. Its ends do not fully match the called genes, so a read error is possible. This rearrangement joins TRBV7-9 to TRBJ2-6; D ambiguous. CDR3 length equals 14 residues. Looked up from germline, CDR1 is SEHNR and CDR2 is FQNEAQ (reference sequence). CDR3 sequence: CASGLISGANVLTF. In nucleotides, the CDR3 is TGTGCCAGCGGCTTGATCTCTGGGGCCAACGTCCTGACTTTC.

This clonotype occurred many times. V gene TRBV6-4 combines with J gene TRBJ1-5; TRBD1 aligns across 12 bases. Germline V gives CDR1 MRHNA, CDR2 SNTAGT. Trimming took 9 bases from V and 5 from J; bases not matched to a gene: 14. CDR3 length: 17 amino acids. DNA of the CDR3: TGTGCCAGGGGACAGGGGGCGCGGTGGGGAAATGATCAGCCCCAGCATTTT. Its translation: CARGQGARWGNDQPQHF.

Regarding this clonotype: Since no conserved phenylalanine or tryptophan closes the CDR3, a read error is the likely cause. The limits of the CDR3 on the DNA are not certain, so only TCRdb's listed CDR3 is given. The rearrangement links TRBV7-2 to TRBJ2-3. The CDR3 numbers 9 amino acids, ends counted. Germline CDR1 and CDR2: SGHTA and FQGNSA. The CDR3 sequence is CASSCYGQE.

The V and J genes are TRBV2 and TRBJ2-5, with D unclear. The CDR3 totals 14 residues. Trimming took off 2 bases at V and 5 bases at J, with 12 bases between the two ends. Germline V CDR1 and CDR2: SNHLY, FYNNEI. The CDR3 sequence is CASSESGDHETQYF. The CDR3 nucleotides read TGTGCCAGCAGTGAAAGTGGGGATCACGAGACCCAGTACTTC.

V gene TRBV11-2 combines with J gene TRBJ1-1; TRBD1 agrees at 8 bases. J gave up 5 bases and V 5 bases, and 7 bases lay outside the gene matches. CDR3 size: 14 residues. Germline CDR1 is SGHAT and CDR2 is FQNNGV. The DNA of the CDR3 is TGTGCCAGCAGCGCGACAGGGGACGGTACTGAAGCTTTCTTT. Its translation: CASSATGDGTEAFF.

As to this clonotype: Its ends do not fully match the called genes, so a read error is possible. J is TRBJ2-6 and V is TRBV19; possible D gene TRBD1, 6 bases. The CDR3 spans 17 residues. Germline lookup yields CDR1 LNHDA and CDR2 SQIVND (reference sequence). The CDR3 loop reads CAGSIGQRRLGANVLTF. CDR3 DNA: TGTGCCGGTAGTATCGGACAGAGAAGACTTGGGGCCAACGTCCTGACTTTC. Looking up the rest from reference TRBV19 and TRBJ2-6 gives the full variable domain: DGGITQSPKYLFRKEGQNVTLSCEQNLNHDAMYWYRQDPGQGLRLIYYSQIVNDFQKGDIAEGYSVSREKKESFPLTVTSAQKNPTAFYLCAGSIGQRRLGANVLTFGAGSRLTVL.

At least ten counts were recorded for this clonotype. V usage is TRBV2 and J usage is TRBJ2-5, with D perhaps assigned TRBD1 or TRBD2 (7 bases each). V was pared by 8 bases and J by 3 bases, with 13 bases between. The germline gives CDR1 SNHLY, CDR2 FYNNEI. This CDR3 spans 13 amino acids. The CDR3 DNA reads as TGTGCCAGCCGGGCAGGGGGGGAAGAGACCCAGTACTTC. Translated: CASRAGGEETQYF.

This clonotype was detected many times. The J gene is TRBJ1-6, the V gene TRBV30; unclear D gene. V dropped 0 bases and J dropped 5 bases, with 11 bases sitting between them. This CDR3 is built from 15 residues. In germline, CDR1 is GTSNPN, CDR2 SVGIG (reference sequence). The CDR3 DNA follows: TGTGCCTGGAGTGTACGGGGTTACAATAATTCACCCCTCCACTTT. It yields the protein CAWSVRGYNNSPLHF.

In the case of this clonotype: Since a much larger clone is just one base distant, this may be a read error. V gene TRBV6-1 combines with J gene TRBJ2-3; D might be TRBD2 (6 bases). V was pared by 5 bases and J by 4 bases, with 16 bases between. The CDR3 length is 15 residues. In germline, CDR1 is MNHNS, CDR2 SASEGT. CDR3 region: CASSPIGSGADTQYF. The CDR3 coding sequence is TGTGCCAGCAGTCCGATCGGTAGCGGTGCAGATACGCAGTATTTT.

This clonotype has more than one count but fewer than ten. The chain has TRBV6-1 and TRBJ2-7; a possible D gene is TRBD1 (6 bases). The CDR3 runs 16 residues. CDR1 and CDR2 (germline): MNHNS, SASEGT. V was trimmed by 5 bases and J by 1 base, leaving 18 bases between them. CDR3 bases: TGTGCCAGCAGTCACTTATCCGGGACACTTTCCTACGAGCAGTACTTC. Protein product: CASSHLSGTLSYEQYF.

V and J are TRBV13 and TRBJ2-1; the D call may be TRBD1 or TRBD2 (7 bases each). Germline assignment: CDR1 PRHDT and CDR2 FYEKMQ (reference sequence). V lost 2 bases and J 9 bases, leaving 38 bases between the germline ends. The CDR3 contains 22 residues. The CDR3 nucleotides read TGTGCCAGCAGCTTATGGGTGCTGCGGGAGAGGGGCCCAGGGGGTTCTTATATTGAGCAGTTCTTC. Encoded protein: CASSLWVLRERGPGGSYIEQFF.

The table lists this clonotype with a few counts. V is TRBV12-3 or TRBV12-4 and J is TRBJ2-2, with TRBD2 identical over 7 bases. This CDR3 is built from 16 residues. Trimming took 6 bases from V and 5 from J; bases not matched to a gene: 12. CDR3 protein: CASRRGGGSETGELFF. The CDR3 bases are TGTGCCAGCAGACGGGGTGGCGGGAGTGAAACCGGGGAGCTGTTTTTT.

The CDR3 sequence is CATGQGAVIWEKLFF. In nucleotides, the CDR3 is TGTGCCACTGGACAGGGGGCTGTCATCTGGGAAAAACTGTTTTTT. The chain combines TRBV10-3 with TRBJ1-4; TRBD1 matches at 11 bases. Trimming cost V 10 bases and J 8 bases; bases outside gene matches: 12. The length of the CDR3 is 15 residues. Germline assignment: CDR1 ENHRY and CDR2 SYGVKD.

The chain couples TRBV11-2 to TRBJ2-5; 7 bases match TRBD2. This CDR3 region has 13 residues. Looked up from germline, CDR1 is SGHAT and CDR2 is FQNNGV. Trimming took 3 bases from V and 4 from J; bases not matched to a gene: 2. The CDR3 coding sequence is TGTGCCAGCAGCTTGCCTAGCGGAGAGACCCAGTACTTC. It encodes CASSLPSGETQYF.

In this sample, this clonotype turned up many times. V is TRBV7-2 and J is TRBJ2-3; D is possibly TRBD2 (5 bases). This CDR3 has 15 amino acids. In germline, CDR1 is SGHTA, CDR2 FQGNSA. The V end was cut by 5 bases, the J end by 2 bases, with 14 bases between. The CDR3 sequence is CASSRRSGPTDTQYF. CDR3 sequence (DNA): TGTGCCAGCAGCAGGAGGAGTGGCCCCACAGATACGCAGTATTTT.

This clonotype turned up a few times. At one end the junction does not follow the germline gene, possibly because of a read error. The chain employs TRBV20-1 and TRBJ2-1, with D unclear. This CDR3 contains 14 residues. The germline V gene has CDR1 DFQATT and CDR2 SNEGSKA (reference sequence). This CDR3 reads CSAREGSTYTEQFF. The CDR3 DNA reads TGCAGTGCTAGAGAAGGTTCAACCTACACTGAGCAGTTCTTC.

There are many counts of this clonotype. The chain couples TRBV25-1 to TRBJ1-6; tentative D call: TRBD1 (6 bases). CDR1 is MGHDK, CDR2 SYGVNS, per germline. The V gene lost 6 bases and the J gene lost 5 bases, with 11 bases spanning the gap. This CDR3 comprises 14 residues. The CDR3 here is CASRQGGDNSPLHF. CDR3 nucleotides: TGTGCCAGCAGACAGGGAGGAGATAATTCACCCCTCCACTTT.

On this clonotype itself: The junction shows a germline mismatch at one end, possibly a read error. The chain uses TRBV7-2 and TRBJ1-2, with D hard to call. The CDR3 length is 17 residues. From germline, CDR1 is SGHTA and CDR2 FQGNSA. The DNA for the CDR3 is TGTGCCAGCAGCTTAGCCGGGCGGGAAGCCCCCCGAAAGGGCTGCACCTTC. It translates to CASSLAGREAPRKGCTF.

The V gene is TRBV6-1, the J gene TRBJ1-6; D not certain. Germline V lookup: CDR1 MNHNS, CDR2 SASEGT. Trimming stripped 5 bases from V and 8 bases from J, with 7 bases between. CDR3 length: 12 amino acids. The DNA of the CDR3 is TGTGCCAGCAGTCCAGCGGATTCACCCCTCCACTTT. Residues: CASSPADSPLHF.

In this sample, this clonotype turned up a few times. The rearrangement uses TRBV5-5 and TRBJ2-1; D uncertain. Germline loops: CDR1 SGHKS, CDR2 YYEKEE (reference sequence). V shed 3 bases and J shed 2 bases, with 3 bases lying between them. This CDR3 region has 12 residues. CDR3 amino acids: CASSSTYNEQFF. The CDR3 DNA sequence: TGTGCCAGCAGCTCTACCTACAATGAGCAGTTCTTC. The full variable domain, in which reference TRBV5-5 and TRBJ2-1 provide the parts outside the CDR3, is DAGVTQSPTHLIKTRGQQVTLRCSPISGHKSVSWYQQVLGQGPQFIFQYYEKEERGRGNFPDRFSARQFPNYSSELNVNALLLGDSALYLCASSSTYNEQFFGPGTRLTVL.

This clonotype occurred a few times. One end of the junction fails to match germline, which may point to a read error. This chain's CDR3 is CASSHSGDRANTGELFF. In DNA, the CDR3 is TGTGCCAGCAGTCACTCGGGGGACAGGGCGAACACCGGGGAGCTGTTTTTT. The genes are TRBV6-5 and TRBJ2-2; 9 bases match TRBD1. Germline V gene sequence: CDR1 MNHEY, CDR2 SVGAGI. The CDR3 has 17 residues.

The V and J genes are TRBV27 and TRBJ2-5, with TRBD2 identical over 8 bases. The CDR3 runs to 17 residues. The trim removed 5 bases at V and 5 bases at J, leaving 16 bases unmatched. Germline V gene sequence: CDR1 MNHEY, CDR2 SMNVEV (reference sequence). Here the CDR3 DNA reads TGTGCCAGCAGTACCCGTAGCGGGACTCGCCTCCAGGAGACCCAGTACTTC. This translates into CASSTRSGTRLQETQYF.

This clonotype was counted many times. The chain joins TRBV4-2 to TRBJ2-7; 8 bases agree with TRBD1. This CDR3 is built from 15 residues. CDR1 and CDR2 from the germline V gene are LGHNA and YNFKEQ. V was clipped by 4 bases and J by 3 bases; unmatched bases: 8. CDR3 sequence: CASSPRQGAYYEQYF. CDR3 DNA sequence: TGTGCCAGCAGCCCTCGCCAGGGGGCTTACTACGAGCAGTACTTC.

V gene TRBV20-1 combines with J gene TRBJ1-1; no reliable D call. The CDR3 is made up of 10 amino acids. V was cut by 5 bases and J by 3 bases, with 4 bases left in between. Germline lookup yields CDR1 DFQATT and CDR2 SNEGSKA (reference sequence). The CDR3 sequence: CSAPYTEAFF. CDR3 DNA: TGCAGTGCTCCATACACTGAAGCTTTCTTT.

At least ten counts were recorded for this clonotype. The chain has TRBV19 and TRBJ2-1; TRBD2 agrees at 7 bases. The CDR3 covers 15 residues. V lost 6 bases, J lost 3 bases, and 8 bases stayed unmatched. Germline V lookup: CDR1 LNHDA, CDR2 SQIVND (reference sequence). CDR3 in amino acids: CASRTGTNVYNEQFF. CDR3 coding DNA: TGTGCCAGTAGGACCGGGACTAACGTCTACAATGAGCAGTTCTTC.

The chain combines TRBV12-3 or TRBV12-4 with TRBJ2-1; a possible D gene is TRBD2 (5 bases). CDR3 length equals 15 residues. Trimming cost V 2 bases and J 4 bases, with 12 bases left between them. CDR3: CASSLKRNSYNEQFF. The CDR3 region has the DNA TGTGCCAGCAGTTTAAAGCGGAACTCGTACAATGAGCAGTTCTTC.

This clonotype was seen many times. This chain connects TRBV5-1 to TRBJ2-2; 11 bases align to TRBD2. CDR3 length: 17 amino acids. The germline V gene has CDR1 SGHRS and CDR2 YFSETQ. Trimming cost V 5 bases and J 6 bases; bases outside gene matches: 12. The CDR3 is CASRPGLAAMGAGELFF. For the CDR3, the DNA is TGCGCCAGCAGACCGGGACTAGCGGCAATGGGGGCCGGGGAGCTGTTTTTT.

This clonotype was picked up a small number of times. The chain couples TRBV9 to TRBJ2-5; 7 bases are shared with TRBD1. CDR3 length: 15 residues. J gave up 5 bases and V 4 bases, and 11 bases lay outside the gene matches. The V gene's germline CDR1 is SGDLS and CDR2 YYNGEE. This CDR3 reads CASSQGGRGMETQYF. The CDR3 DNA reads TGTGCCAGCAGCCAGGGTGGCAGGGGGATGGAGACCCAGTACTTC.

V gene TRBV19 combines with J gene TRBJ2-2, with a tentative D call TRBD1 (6 bases). The CDR3 has 15 amino acids. Per germline, CDR1 LNHDA and CDR2 SQIVND (reference sequence). Trimming removed 1 base from V and 7 bases from J, with 13 bases in between. In nucleotides, the CDR3 is TGTGCCAGTAGTATAGGACCGGACAGCTACGGGGAGCTGTTTTTT. Amino acids: CASSIGPDSYGELFF.